This T cell receptor (beta chain) was sequenced during a study of T cell responses to AZD1222 COVID-19 vaccine. Profiled with immunoSEQ multiplex PCR; TCRdb holds only in-frame clones, not every one. The sample carries 45,000 to 50,000 clones, about 91% recorded once. Germline CDR1 is LNHNV and CDR2 is YYDKDF (reference sequence). The CDR3 loop spans 16 amino acids. V was trimmed by 4 bases and J by 1 base, leaving 17 bases between them. Study-wide points: White British ancestry dominated among donors, who included more females, and clonal diversity was possibly underestimated. There were vaccine-associated CD4 TCRs across spike, dominant at 160-218 and 743-854. An increase in Spike-specific TCR breadth and depth was observed after two AZD1222 doses. It was only after the peak T cell response that any repertoires were sampled.

About this clone itself: Its antigen remains unknown.

The clonotype originates from an adult who received the AZD1222 COVID-19 vaccine. This sequence joins TRBV15 and TRBJ2-7; D may match TRBD1 or TRBD2 (7 bases each). Material: peripheral blood, obtained 28 days after the second AZD1222 dose. The CDR3 coding sequence is TGTGCCACCAGCACACCCCGCCAGGGGGGGTCCTACGAGCAGTACTTC. Translated: CATSTPRQGGSYEQYF. Filled out from reference TRBV15 and TRBJ2-7, the complete variable domain reads DAMVIQNPRYQVTQFGKPVTLSCSQTLNHNVMYWYQQKSSQAPKLLFHYYDKDFNNEADTPDNFQSRRPNTSFCFLDIRSPGLGDTAMYLCATSTPRQGGSYEQYFGPGTRLTVT.